A selection of T cell receptor beta chains follows, all from one sample in a study of blood T cells in healthy people across ages. Via MiXCR, TCRdb re-called the 5' RACE reads, giving one row per CDR3 protein. The top ten hold 7.9% of the sample, which has fewer than 1.5 million distinct CDR3 sequences, 42% seen once. Source material: blood. Source of these receptors: a young woman in good health. The CDR3 runs from the conserved cysteine through the conserved F or W. D genes are given only for firm matches. Size values are once, few and many counts, or a class for expanded clones, and some rows have none.

j_gene | v_gene | d_gene | abundance | CDR3aa | CDR3nt
TRBJ1-2 | TRBV20-1 | TRBD1 | many | CSSHGQGSYTF | TGCAGTAGCCACGGACAGGGCAGCTACACCTTC
TRBJ2-7 | TRBV6-5 | TRBD1 | - | CASSPFDRAREQYF | TGTGCCAGCAGCCCATTCGACAGGGCCCGCGAGCAGTACTTC
TRBJ2-7 | TRBV4-1 | TRBD2 | few | CASSLNSGGSSSYEQYF | TGCGCCAGCAGCCTCAATAGCGGGGGGTCGAGCTCCTACGAGCAGTACTTC
TRBJ1-2 | TRBV11-2 | - | - | CASSLAISVGYTF | TGTGCCAGCAGCTTAGCCATATCGGTTGGCTACACCTTC
TRBJ1-5 | TRBV6-6 | - | - | CATTPEGRVQPQHF | TGTGCCACCACTCCAGAAGGCCGGGTCCAGCCCCAGCATTTT
TRBJ2-5 | TRBV2 | - | few | CASSDPQPGQETQYF | TGTGCCAGCAGTGATCCCCAGCCAGGCCAAGAGACCCAGTACTTC
TRBJ2-3 | TRBV5-1 | TRBD1 | few | CASSSAQGADTQYF | TGCGCCAGCAGCTCGGCGCAGGGGGCGGATACGCAGTATTTT
TRBJ2-1 | TRBV20-1 | - | - | CSAGNDNEQFF | TGCAGTGCTGGGAACGACAATGAGCAGTTCTTC
TRBJ2-7 | TRBV20-1 | - | few | CSARDLDPYEQYF | TGCAGTGCTAGAGATCTCGATCCCTACGAGCAGTACTTC
TRBJ2-1 | TRBV7-2 | TRBD2 | - | CASSSHGLAAGVGEQFF | TGTGCCAGCAGCTCGCATGGGCTAGCGGCTGGGGTTGGTGAGCAGTTCTTC
TRBJ1-2 | TRBV7-9 | - | few | CASSLGAFGYTF | TGTGCCAGCAGCTTGGGGGCGTTCGGCTACACCTTC
TRBJ2-1 | TRBV9 | TRBD1 | few | CASSETGPGEQFF | TGTGCCAGCAGCGAGACAGGGCCTGGTGAGCAGTTCTTC
TRBJ2-1 | TRBV9 | - | - | CASSPPLGLASSYNEQFF | TGTGCCAGCAGCCCGCCCCTCGGGCTAGCTAGCTCCTACAATGAGCAGTTCTTC
TRBJ2-5 | TRBV7-9 | - | many | CASKNQVGGQETQYF | TGTGCCAGCAAGAACCAAGTTGGGGGGCAAGAGACCCAGTACTTC
TRBJ2-4 | TRBV7-9 | - | - | CASSFSGDIQYF | TGTGCCAGCAGCTTCTCAGGGGATATTCAGTACTTC
TRBJ2-1 | TRBV12-5 | - | - | CASGRNLGGNEQFF | TGTGCTAGTGGCCGAAACTTGGGGGGCAATGAGCAGTTCTTC
TRBJ1-2 | TRBV7-2 | - | - | CASSSRNPNYGYTF | TGTGCCAGCAGCTCCCGTAATCCTAACTATGGCTACACCTTC
TRBJ1-2 | TRBV6-5 | - | - | CASSYSGGIFYGYTF | TGTGCCAGCAGTTACTCGGGGGGAATCTTCTATGGCTACACCTTC
TRBJ2-7 | TRBV25-1 | TRBD2 | - | CASSEDSGGSYEQYF | TGTGCCAGCAGTGAAGATAGCGGGGGGAGTTACGAGCAGTACTTC
TRBJ2-7 | TRBV2 | - | few | CASKQLYEQYF | TGTGCCAGCAAACAGCTCTACGAGCAGTACTTC
TRBJ2-5 | TRBV10-1 | - | few | CASSETGTVETQYF | TGCGCCAGCAGTGAAACAGGGACGGTCGAGACCCAGTACTTC
TRBJ1-5 | TRBV19 | - | - | CASKGAGFYQPQHF | TGTGCCAGTAAGGGCGCAGGGTTTTATCAGCCCCAGCATTTT
TRBJ2-3 | TRBV10-3 | - | - | CAIRDPGGRSTDTQYF | TGTGCCATCCGGGACCCCGGGGGGCGCAGCACAGATACGCAGTATTTT
TRBJ2-1 | TRBV6-1 | TRBD2 | few | CASTQTRGGTSGYNEQFF | TGTGCCAGCACCCAGACTCGCGGAGGGACTAGCGGGTACAATGAGCAGTTCTTC
TRBJ2-3 | TRBV7-9 | TRBD1 | - | CASSQDRGGDTQYF | TGTGCCAGCAGCCAGGACAGGGGAGGAGATACGCAGTATTTT
TRBJ2-1 | TRBV20-1 | - | few | CSARDPYNEQFF | TGCAGTGCTAGAGACCCATACAATGAGCAGTTCTTC
TRBJ2-1 | TRBV20-1 | TRBD1 | - | CSAPRTGTPYNEQFF | TGCAGTGCCCCTCGGACAGGGACCCCCTACAATGAGCAGTTCTTC
TRBJ2-7 | TRBV4-1 | TRBD2 | few | CASSQLPTAWLAGYEQYF | TGCGCCAGCAGCCAATTGCCTACCGCCTGGCTAGCGGGATACGAGCAGTACTTC
TRBJ2-1 | TRBV20-1 | TRBD1 | few | CSPGQANNEQFF | TGCAGTCCGGGACAGGCGAACAATGAGCAGTTCTTC
TRBJ2-1 | TRBV7-7 | TRBD2 | many | CASSPGRDEQFF | TGTGCCAGCAGCCCAGGGAGGGATGAGCAGTTCTTC
TRBJ2-1 | TRBV2 | TRBD2 | - | CASYKGGTSDNEQFF | TGTGCCTCCTACAAGGGGGGGACTAGCGACAATGAGCAGTTCTTC
TRBJ2-7 | TRBV6-5 | TRBD1 | - | CASSYALPGTGSSYEQYF | TGTGCCAGCAGTTACGCCCTACCCGGGACAGGGAGCTCCTACGAGCAGTACTTC
TRBJ2-3 | TRBV9 | - | few | CASSRSGGGPTDTQYF | TGTGCCAGCAGCAGGAGTGGGGGGGGCCCCACAGATACGCAGTATTTT
TRBJ2-4 | TRBV20-1 | - | - | CSARDSGGSNIQYF | TGCAGTGCTAGAGATTCCGGCGGCTCCAACATTCAGTACTTC
TRBJ1-5 | TRBV27 | TRBD1 | - | CASSATGVPPHQPQHF | TGTGCCAGCAGTGCGACAGGGGTCCCTCCTCATCAGCCCCAGCATTTT
TRBJ2-7 | TRBV14 | - | - | CASSQEPRPLRGEQYF | TGTGCCAGCAGCCAAGAACCCCGGCCCCTAAGGGGCGAGCAGTACTTC
TRBJ2-1 | TRBV5-1 | TRBD2 | - | CASSLGRAGGGYNEQFF | TGCGCCAGCAGCTTGGGACGGGCGGGAGGCGGTTACAATGAGCAGTTCTTC
TRBJ1-4 | TRBV13 | - | - | CASSLSGGPGEKLFF | TGTGCCAGCAGCTTATCGGGGGGGCCGGGAGAAAAACTGTTTTTT
TRBJ1-6 | TRBV27 | - | few | CASSLDGRGAYNSPLHF | TGTGCCAGCAGTTTGGACGGCAGGGGCGCGTATAATTCACCCCTCCACTTT
TRBJ1-1 | TRBV6-6 | - | - | CASRPTENTEAFF | TGTGCCAGCAGGCCGACAGAGAACACTGAAGCTTTCTTT
TRBJ1-1 | TRBV6-5 | - | - | CASSLGSRGYTEAFF | TGTGCCAGCAGTTTGGGCTCCCGAGGGTACACTGAAGCTTTCTTT
TRBJ2-1 | TRBV15 | - | few | CATSYVNEQFF | TGTGCCACCAGCTACGTTAATGAGCAGTTCTTC
TRBJ2-5 | TRBV4-1 | - | once | CASSQDWSNQETQYF | TGCGCCAGCAGCCAAGACTGGTCAAACCAAGAGACCCAGTACTTC
TRBJ2-7 | TRBV5-6 | - | - | CASSLVGHLAGEQYF | TGTGCCAGCAGCTTGGTCGGACACCTGGCCGGCGAGCAGTACTTC
TRBJ2-7 | TRBV20-1 | TRBD2 | - | CSADTAGTSGMGEQYF | TGCAGTGCTGATACCGCCGGGACTAGCGGGATGGGCGAGCAGTACTTC
TRBJ2-7 | TRBV7-3 | TRBD2 | once | CASSLASGAHIDEQYF | TGTGCCAGCAGCTTGGCTAGCGGGGCCCATATCGATGAGCAGTACTTC
TRBJ2-1 | TRBV30 | - | few | CAWTLGPGSYNEQFF | TGTGCCTGGACCTTGGGGCCGGGCTCCTACAATGAGCAGTTCTTC
TRBJ2-7 | TRBV9 | - | few | CASSGGGAHSYEQYF | TGTGCCAGCAGTGGCGGGGGCGCACACTCCTACGAGCAGTACTTC
TRBJ1-1 | TRBV27 | TRBD1 | - | CASSSRQGLGTEAFF | TGTGCCAGCAGTTCACGACAGGGGTTAGGCACTGAAGCTTTCTTT
TRBJ1-5 | TRBV29-1 | TRBD1 | few | CSVVATGINQPQHF | TGCAGCGTTGTGGCGACAGGGATCAATCAGCCCCAGCATTTT
TRBJ1-1 | TRBV29-1 | - | - | CSAEVYSPTEAFF | TGCAGCGCTGAGGTATATAGTCCCACTGAAGCTTTCTTT
TRBJ2-1 | TRBV15 | TRBD1 | - | CATSGMGRDRVLRYNEQFF | TGTGCCACCAGCGGCATGGGGAGGGACAGGGTTTTACGATACAATGAGCAGTTCTTC
TRBJ1-2 | TRBV20-1 | - | - | CSATGDLGGYTF | TGCAGTGCTACCGGGGATTTGGGCGGCTACACCTTC
TRBJ1-1 | TRBV6-1 | TRBD1 | - | CASARDSLGTEAFF | TGTGCCAGCGCCAGGGACAGCTTGGGCACTGAAGCTTTCTTT
TRBJ2-1 | TRBV5-1 | - | few | CASSLGTLNEQFF | TGCGCCAGCAGCTTGGGAACCCTCAATGAGCAGTTCTTC
TRBJ2-4 | TRBV7-9 | TRBD1 | - | CASSQRDRGYNEQYF | TGTGCCAGCAGCCAACGGGACAGGGGGTACAATGAGCAGTACTTC
TRBJ2-1 | TRBV6-2/TRBV6-3 | - | few | CASSLGPSWQFF | TGTGCCAGCAGTTTGGGCCCTTCGTGGCAGTTCTTC